The present T cell receptor beta chain was sequenced within a study of blood T cell repertoires in COVID-19. Study context: Acute and convalescent COVID-19 samples came from the United States, Italy and Spain.

CDR1 is KGHSH and CDR2 is LQKENI in the germline V gene. The CDR3 covers 15 residues. J gave up 2 bases and V 0 bases, and 0 bases lay outside the gene matches. Only in-frame clones appear in the TCRdb table, and some are missing; sequencing was by immunoSEQ multiplex PCR. The sample has about 270,000 clones; more than 75% are singletons. The sequence derives from a woman in her forties with acute COVID-19. The sample comprised PBMCs or T cells enriched from blood (not recorded which). The chain links TRBV18 to TRBJ1-2; TRBD1 aligns across 10 bases. The CDR3 loop is CASSPPTGGNYGYTF. In DNA, the CDR3 is TGTGCCAGCTCACCACCGACAGGGGGCAACTATGGCTACACCTTC.